The 32 T cell receptor beta chains given below trace back to one sample, sequenced in a study of tumor-infiltrating lymphocytes in oesophageal squamous cell carcinoma. TCRdb redid the calling of the PCR reads with MiXCR, one entry per CDR3 protein. The sample shows thousands of distinct CDR3 sequences, around 15% of them seen only once. The sequencing input was normal esophageal tissue next to the tumor. The receptors come from a male donor with esophageal squamous cell carcinoma.

The gene calls are TRBV5-1 and TRBJ2-7; the match to TRBD1 covers 11 bases. J was trimmed by 5 bases and V by 4 bases; bases with no gene match: 8. The CDR3 is made up of 15 amino acids. The V gene's germline CDR1 is SGHRS and CDR2 YFSETQ. CDR3 sequence (DNA): TGCGCCAGCAGCACATCGGGACAGGGGGGACACGAGCAGTACTTC. Protein sequence: CASSTSGQGGHEQYF.

This clonotype was seen a few times. This CDR3 is CASKSTGGGASGELFF. CDR3 DNA: TGTGCCAGCAAATCGACAGGGGGCGGTGCGTCCGGGGAGCTGTTTTTT. The chain employs TRBV2 and TRBJ2-2; 10 positions match TRBD1. This CDR3 is built from 16 residues. Per germline, CDR1 SNHLY and CDR2 FYNNEI. J lost 6 bases, V lost 7 bases, and 11 bases had no gene match.

This chain connects TRBV7-2 to TRBJ2-4, with TRBD2 as a possible D gene (5 bases). The ends were cut back, 7 bases at V and 15 bases at J, with 19 bases in the middle. Germline values: CDR1 SGHTA, CDR2 FQGNSA. CDR3 length equals 12 residues. The CDR3 here is CASTIPPGELYF. The CDR3 DNA sequence: TGTGCCAGCACGATTCCACCCGGGGAGCTGTACTTC.

This chain joins TRBV19 and TRBJ1-5, with D perhaps matching TRBD1 (5 bases). V was pared by 4 bases and J by 7 bases, with 20 bases between. This CDR3 is built from 16 residues. CDR1 and CDR2 (germline): LNHDA, SQIVND (reference sequence). The CDR3 sequence is CASSTGLMAPRQPQHF. In nucleotides, the CDR3 is TGTGCCAGTAGTACAGGGCTCATGGCCCCGCGCCAGCCCCAGCATTTT.

The table lists this clonotype with a count of one. The CDR3 ends on some other residue instead of the conserved phenylalanine or tryptophan, so this is likely a read error. The DNA is left out, because the CDR3 cannot be placed on it with certainty; the CDR3 is given as TCRdb lists it. The V and J genes are TRBV5-1 and TRBJ1-6. Germline assignment: CDR1 SGHRS and CDR2 YFSETQ. The CDR3 is made up of 8 amino acids, end residues included. This CDR3 is CASRMGTP.

At least ten counts were recorded for this clonotype. The gene calls are TRBV19 and TRBJ2-1; 9 nucleotides line up with TRBD2. Judging by the DNA end, TRBJ2-7 fits better; the J call may be wrong. The V gene's germline CDR1 is LNHDA and CDR2 SQIVND (reference sequence). The CDR3 contains 15 residues. The CDR3 DNA is TGTGCCAGTAGTATAGATCTAGCGGGGACCTACGAGCAGTACTTC. The encoded protein is CASSIDLAGTYEQYF.

This clonotype was found many times. The chain employs TRBV11-2 and TRBJ2-3; 9 bases match TRBD1. The CDR3 loop spans 14 amino acids. The trim removed 5 bases at V and 9 bases at J, leaving 9 bases unmatched. The germline CDR1 and CDR2 sequences are SGHAT and FQNNGV. CDR3 amino acids: CASSPHGTGKTQYF. The CDR3 DNA is TGTGCCAGCAGCCCCCACGGGACAGGGAAGACGCAGTATTTT.

The chain carries TRBV19 and TRBJ1-3; 9 bases match TRBD1. CDR3 length: 15 amino acids. With V trimmed by 5 bases and J by 4 bases, 6 bases remained unmatched. Germline CDR1 reads LNHDA; CDR2 reads SQIVND (reference sequence). The CDR3 spells CASSPWTGDGNTIYF. CDR3 nucleotide sequence: TGTGCCAGTAGTCCCTGGACAGGGGACGGAAACACCATATATTTT. The full variable domain, rest sourced from reference TRBV19 and TRBJ1-3, is DGGITQSPKYLFRKEGQNVTLSCEQNLNHDAMYWYRQDPGQGLRLIYYSQIVNDFQKGDIAEGYSVSREKKESFPLTVTSAQKNPTAFYLCASSPWTGDGNTIYFGEGSWLTVV.

This clonotype was seen repeatedly, ten times or more. The chain carries TRBV6-1 and TRBJ2-1; 10 bases map to TRBD2. The germline V gene has CDR1 MNHNS and CDR2 SASEGT. CDR3 length: 14 residues. V was pared by 10 bases and J by 7 bases, with 10 bases of the junction left unmatched. CDR3 residues: CATAGLAMGNEQFF. As DNA, the CDR3 is TGTGCCACTGCGGGACTAGCGATGGGGAATGAGCAGTTCTTC.

The chain employs TRBV19 and TRBJ1-5; D not resolved. CDR3 length: 16 residues. Looked up from germline, CDR1 is LNHDA and CDR2 is SQIVND (reference sequence). Trimming took 5 bases from V and 2 from J, leaving 16 bases between them. CDR3 coding DNA: TGTGCCAGTAGTGTGTCCCGGACGCGGGGCAATCAGCCCCAGCATTTT. Residues: CASSVSRTRGNQPQHF.

The V gene is TRBV19, the J gene TRBJ2-4, with D unclear. The better agreement between TRBJ1-2 and the DNA end casts doubt on the J call. The CDR3 spans 14 residues. Germline V gene data show CDR1 as LNHDA and CDR2 as SQIVND (reference sequence). CDR3 residues: CASSIDSRPGGYTF. The CDR3 DNA follows: TGTGCCAGTAGTATAGATAGCAGGCCTGGGGGCTACACCTTC.

This clonotype is medium-sized in the sample. V and J are TRBV7-3 and TRBJ1-4; possible D gene TRBD1, 6 bases. Germline-derived CDR1 and CDR2 are SGHTA and FQGTGA. Trimming took 4 bases from V and 3 from J, leaving 6 bases between them. The CDR3 spans 13 residues. The CDR3: CASSSGANEKLFF. The DNA of the CDR3 is TGTGCCAGCAGCTCAGGGGCTAATGAAAAACTGTTTTTT.

This clonotype is categorized as medium-sized. This sequence joins TRBV24-1 and TRBJ2-3; D may correspond to TRBD1 or TRBD2 (5 bases each). V was clipped by 12 bases and J by 3 bases, with 15 bases between them. Germline V gives CDR1 KGHDR, CDR2 SFDVKD. This CDR3 is built from 13 residues. The CDR3 sequence: CASQRPGTDTQYF. The CDR3 bases are TGTGCCTCACAGCGGCCAGGGACAGATACGCAGTATTTT.

This clonotype was observed once. The conserved closing phenylalanine or tryptophan is absent in this CDR3, likely reflecting a read error. The DNA is left out, because the CDR3 cannot be placed on it with certainty; the CDR3 is given as TCRdb lists it. The chain recombines TRBV7-2 with TRBJ2-6; the tabulated D call, TRBD2, remains unverified against the DNA. The CDR3 has 14 amino acids, counting both end residues. Germline assignment: CDR1 SGHTA and CDR2 FQGNSA. The CDR3 sequence: CASSFDLAGQYFGA.

As concerns this clonotype: This may be a read error: a much more frequent sequence differs by one nucleotide. In this CDR3 the conserved last residue, phenylalanine or tryptophan, is missing, so a read error is likely. The genes are TRBV19 and TRBJ2-7, with D possibly TRBD1 on 5 matching bases. The better agreement between TRBJ2-1 and the DNA end casts doubt on the J call. Germline-derived CDR1 and CDR2 are LNHDA and SQIVND (reference sequence). The CDR3 loop spans 14 amino acids. In DNA form, the CDR3 reads TGTGCCAGTAGTATGACCAGGGCAGTCAATGAGCAGTTCTAC. Amino acids: CASSMTRAVNEQFY.

V and J are TRBV9 and TRBJ2-3; D gene unclear. The length of the CDR3 is 15 residues. Per the germline V gene, CDR1 is SGDLS and CDR2 is YYNGEE. V was shortened by 0 bases and J by 3 bases, with 11 bases between the two germline ends. DNA of the CDR3: TGTGCCAGCAGCGTAGTGGGGATTGGTACAGATACGCAGTATTTT. Amino acid sequence: CASSVVGIGTDTQYF. Using reference TRBV9 and TRBJ2-3 for the parts outside the CDR3, the full variable domain is DSGVTQTPKHLITATGQRVTLRCSPRSGDLSVYWYQQSLDQGLQFLIQYYNGEERAKGNILERFSAQQFPDLHSELNLSSLELGDSALYFCASSVVGIGTDTQYFGPGTRLTVL.

Remarks on this clonotype: A read error is possible here, since a much larger clone lies one base away. V gene TRBV11-3 combines with J gene TRBJ2-3; 11 nucleotides line up with TRBD1. The J call is uncertain, as TRBJ2-7 better fits the DNA end. The germline V gene encodes CDR1 SGHNT and CDR2 YENEEA. This CDR3 contains 15 residues. The CDR3 sequence is CACKDRGQISYEQYF. The CDR3 DNA reads TGTGCCTGCAAGGACAGGGGGCAAATCTCCTACGAGCAGTACTTC.

This clonotype has at least ten counts. V is TRBV7-2 and J is TRBJ2-5, with 9 bases identical to TRBD2. The V segment lost 2 bases and the J segment 11 bases; nucleotides outside the gene matches: 15. The germline V gene encodes CDR1 SGHTA and CDR2 FQGNSA. The CDR3 contains 16 residues. For the CDR3, the DNA is TGTGCCAGCAGCTTAAGTTTTGCGGGGGGGATCAATGAGCAGTACTTC. Protein sequence: CASSLSFAGGINEQYF.

This clonotype occurred a few times. The chain is built from TRBV15 and TRBJ2-3; D is perhaps TRBD1 (6 bases). The V end lost 3 bases, the J end lost 4 bases, and 14 bases lay between the germline ends. The CDR3 has 15 amino acids. Germline CDR1 is LNHNV and CDR2 is YYDKDF (reference sequence). CDR3 protein: CATSSVTGRADTQYF. CDR3 sequence (DNA): TGTGCCACCAGCAGTGTTACAGGGCGTGCAGATACGCAGTATTTT.

This clonotype was counted a few times. The rearrangement links TRBV27 to TRBJ1-1, with D unclear. Germline loops: CDR1 MNHEY, CDR2 SMNVEV (reference sequence). This CDR3 is 14 amino acids long. V was trimmed by 5 bases and J by 5 bases, leaving 15 bases between them. CDR3 residues: CASSQTPHGTEAFF. The DNA for the CDR3 is TGTGCCAGCAGTCAGACCCCTCATGGGACTGAAGCTTTCTTT.

This clonotype qualifies as large. The rearrangement joins TRBV7-8 to TRBJ2-7; 8 nucleotides line up with TRBD1. Germline CDR1 SGHVS, CDR2 FQNEAQ. The CDR3 sequence is 14 residues long. V shed 4 bases and J 3 bases; nucleotides not matched to a gene: 5. CDR3 residues: CASSSDRDSYEQYF. The CDR3, as DNA: TGTGCCAGCAGCTCGGACAGGGACAGCTACGAGCAGTACTTC.

Ten or more counts support this clonotype. The chain couples TRBV24-1 to TRBJ2-2; TRBD1 is a possible D gene (6 bases). The ends were cut back, 1 base at V and 0 bases at J, with 8 bases in the middle. The CDR3 is 16 amino acids. The germline CDR1 and CDR2 sequences are KGHDR and SFDVKD. The DNA of the CDR3 is TGTGCCACCAGTGATTTACAGGGAACGAACACCGGGGAGCTGTTTTTT. The encoded protein is CATSDLQGTNTGELFF.

This clonotype was found a few times. This chain uses TRBV18 with TRBJ2-7, with 10 bases fitting TRBD1. Judging by the DNA end, TRBJ2-1 fits better; the J call may be wrong. This CDR3 comprises 16 residues. Germline assignment: CDR1 KGHSH and CDR2 LQKENI. CDR3 coding DNA: TGTGCCAGCTCACCACTAGGACAGGGGGGGAACAATGAGCAGTTCTTC. Protein product: CASSPLGQGGNNEQFF.

This sequence joins TRBV20-1 and TRBJ2-3, with D unresolved. CDR3 size: 14 residues. From germline, CDR1 is DFQATT and CDR2 SNEGSKA (reference sequence). The V end lost 3 bases, the J end lost 1 base, and 11 bases lay between the germline ends. The CDR3 DNA reads as TGCAGTGCTAGGGACGCGTCTCGCACAGATACGCAGTATTTT. Protein sequence: CSARDASRTDTQYF.

This clonotype has ten or more counts. The chain couples TRBV2 to TRBJ2-7; D gene ambiguous. The V gene lost 2 bases and the J gene lost 1 base, with 9 bases spanning the gap. Germline assignment: CDR1 SNHLY and CDR2 FYNNEI. The CDR3 contains 14 residues. CDR3 coding DNA: TGTGCCAGCAGTGAAAGGCCATCATCCTACGAGCAGTACTTC. Translation: CASSERPSSYEQYF.

This clonotype was counted many times. CDR3 sequence: CASSLGTDRGGGELFF. The CDR3 coding sequence is TGTGCCAGCAGCTTAGGGACGGACAGGGGTGGCGGGGAGCTGTTTTTT. The V call is TRBV11-3, the J call TRBJ2-2; 9 bases match TRBD1. The germline gives CDR1 SGHNT, CDR2 YENEEA. V was clipped by 1 base and J by 7 bases; unmatched bases: 7. The CDR3 is made up of 16 amino acids.

Sample share makes this clonotype large (0.1 to 1%). The chain combines TRBV7-3 with TRBJ2-1; tentative D call: TRBD2 (6 bases). This CDR3 has 16 amino acids. With 3 bases removed from V and 0 bases from J, the gap between germline ends came to 12 bases. CDR1 is SGHTA, CDR2 FQGTGA, per germline. CDR3: CASSFEAGLSYNEQFF. In DNA, the CDR3 is TGTGCCAGCAGCTTCGAAGCGGGCCTCTCCTACAATGAGCAGTTCTTC.

The chain is built from TRBV4-2 and TRBJ2-3; 8 bases align to TRBD2. The CDR3 runs to 15 residues. Trimming at V came to 0 bases and at J to 10 bases, leaving 9 bases not matched to a gene. Germline CDR1 reads LGHNA; CDR2 reads YNFKEQ. This CDR3 is CASSQDPPGLVSQYF. The CDR3 nucleotides read TGTGCCAGCAGCCAAGATCCCCCGGGACTAGTTTCGCAGTATTTT.

This clonotype is medium-sized in the sample. V and J are TRBV7-9 and TRBJ2-3, with unresolved D. The V end lost 6 bases, the J end lost 4 bases, and 14 bases lay between the germline ends. The CDR3 runs 14 residues. Germline V gene sequence: CDR1 SEHNR, CDR2 FQNEAQ (reference sequence). CDR3 sequence reads: CASRAVAGADTQYF. CDR3 nucleotides: TGTGCCAGCAGGGCCGTGGCAGGTGCAGATACGCAGTATTTT.

The chain uses TRBV3-1 and TRBJ1-1, with 9 bases matching TRBD2. The J call is doubtful: the DNA matches TRBJ2-2 better. This CDR3 comprises 16 residues. Germline assignment: CDR1 LGHDT and CDR2 YNNKEL (reference sequence). This chain's CDR3 is CASSQGQRGAGGELFF. CDR3 nucleotide sequence: TGTGCCAGCAGCCAAGGGCAGCGGGGGGCAGGCGGGGAGCTGTTTTTT.

This clonotype rates as medium-sized. V gene TRBV7-8 combines with J gene TRBJ1-2; D is unresolved. The length of the CDR3 is 13 residues. V was clipped by 3 bases and J by 8 bases, with 13 bases between them. The germline CDR1 and CDR2 sequences are SGHVS and FQNEAQ. Written as DNA, the CDR3 is TGTGCCAGCAGCTTCGCCGAGACACAGGGCTACACCTTC. Its protein product is CASSFAETQGYTF.

By sample share, this clonotype is medium-sized (0.01 to 0.1%). The chain has TRBV7-9 and TRBJ2-2, with no clear D. Trimming shortened V by 5 bases and J by 5 bases, and 18 bases separated the two germline ends. This CDR3 has 16 residues. The germline gives CDR1 SEHNR, CDR2 FQNEAQ (reference sequence). The CDR3 here is CASSLPPGLSTGELFF. The CDR3 DNA is TGTGCCAGCAGCCTCCCTCCCGGTCTTAGTACCGGGGAGCTGTTTTTT.